What follows are 16 T cell receptor beta chains derived from one specimen sequenced in a study of blood T cell repertoires in COVID-19. Repertoires were generated with immunoSEQ multiplex PCR, while TCRdb's copy carries only in-frame clones and drops some. The repertoire consists of 200,000 to 250,000 clones, with 84% occurring once and the leading ten covering more than 2.5%. Sequences were obtained from peripheral blood. These receptors were collected from a woman aged 25 to 39 who had recovered from COVID-19.

The sample holds one count of this clone. The chain combines TRBV19 with TRBJ2-7; D is tentatively TRBD1 or TRBD2 (10 bases each). The V gene lost 9 bases and the J gene lost 13 bases, with 28 bases spanning the gap. The germline V gene has CDR1 LNHDA and CDR2 SQIVND (reference sequence). CDR3 size: 14 residues. The CDR3 DNA sequence: TGTGCCAGGGGGGACAGGGGCCCTAGCGGGAGCCACTACTTC. Protein product: CARGDRGPSGSHYF.

The chain carries TRBV9 and TRBJ2-7; 10 nucleotides agree with TRBD2. The CDR3 has 15 residues. After removal of 4 bases from V and 2 bases from J, the junction contained 6 bases not matched to a gene. Germline CDR1 reads SGDLS; CDR2 reads YYNGEE. The CDR3 DNA reads as TGTGCCAGCAGCCGGACTAGCGGATCTACCTACGAGCAGTACTTC. The encoded protein is CASSRTSGSTYEQYF.

V usage is TRBV6-5 and J usage is TRBJ1-2, with 8 bases fitting TRBD1. Trimming took 8 bases from V and 6 from J; bases not matched to a gene: 2. The CDR3 is made up of 11 amino acids. Germline CDR1 reads MNHEY; CDR2 reads SVGAGI. CDR3 in amino acids: CASWTGHGYTF. CDR3 nucleotides: TGTGCCAGCTGGACAGGGCATGGCTACACCTTC.

The rearrangement joins TRBV6-2 or TRBV6-3 to TRBJ1-2, with 8 nucleotides matching TRBD1. In germline, CDR1 is MNHEY, CDR2 SVGEGT. V shed 2 bases, J shed 4 bases, and the junction held 15 bases outside the gene matches. CDR3 size: 18 residues. The CDR3 is CASSYAGTGDWRLYGYTF. The CDR3 region has the DNA TGTGCCAGCAGTTACGCCGGGACAGGCGATTGGAGGCTCTATGGCTACACCTTC.

V gene TRBV2 combines with J gene TRBJ1-6, with 8 nucleotides matching TRBD1. The V segment lost 5 bases and the J segment 7 bases; nucleotides outside the gene matches: 4. Germline lookup yields CDR1 SNHLY and CDR2 FYNNEI. The CDR3 is made up of 14 amino acids. The CDR3 here is CASSTDRGNSPLHF. As DNA, the CDR3 is TGTGCCAGCAGTACCGACAGGGGCAATTCACCCCTCCACTTT. Looking up the rest from reference TRBV2 and TRBJ1-6 gives the full variable domain: EPEVTQTPSHQVTQMGQEVILRCVPISNHLYFYWYRQILGQKVEFLVSFYNNEISEKSEIFDDQFSVERPDGSNFTLKIRSTKLEDSAMYFCASSTDRGNSPLHFGNGTRLTVT.

On this clone: The same CDR3 is also encoded by other DNA sequences in this sample. The rearrangement links TRBV9 to TRBJ2-1, with TRBD2 matching 12 bases. With V trimmed by 4 bases and J by 0 bases, 2 bases remained unmatched. Germline CDR1 and CDR2: SGDLS and YYNGEE. CDR3 length equals 16 residues. DNA for the CDR3: TGTGCCAGCAGCTTGACTAGCGGGAGCTCCTACAATGAGCAGTTCTTC. Encoded protein: CASSLTSGSSYNEQFF. The whole variable domain, remainder taken from reference TRBV9 and TRBJ2-1, is DSGVTQTPKHLITATGQRVTLRCSPRSGDLSVYWYQQSLDQGLQFLIQYYNGEERAKGNILERFSAQQFPDLHSELNLSSLELGDSALYFCASSLTSGSSYNEQFFGPGTRLTVL.

V is TRBV19 and J is TRBJ2-5, with D possibly matching TRBD2 (6 bases). Germline loops: CDR1 LNHDA, CDR2 SQIVND (reference sequence). V was pared by 8 bases and J by 1 base, with 11 bases between. CDR3 size: 13 residues. The CDR3, as DNA: TGTGCCAGTGGAGGGCAGGTCCAAGAGACCCAGTACTTC. Translation: CASGGQVQETQYF.

This clone was observed a few times. The rearrangement joins TRBV28 to TRBJ1-5, with 8 bases identical to TRBD1. The CDR3 has 16 amino acids. Germline loops: CDR1 MDHEN, CDR2 SYDVKM. V trimming: 7 bases; J trimming: 1 base; junction bases outside the gene matches: 9. The CDR3 bases are TGTGCCAGCATTTTTAGAGGACAGGGAAGCAATCAGCCCCAGCATTTT. This gives the protein CASIFRGQGSNQPQHF.

The V call is TRBV29-1, the J call TRBJ2-3, with TRBD1 as a possible D gene (5 bases). Germline CDR1 and CDR2: SQVTM and ANQGSEA. V lost 3 bases and J lost 1, with 11 bases in between. The CDR3 consists of 14 residues. Written as DNA, the CDR3 is TGCAGCGTTGACAGGGTGCTGGGCACAGATACGCAGTATTTT. Amino acid sequence: CSVDRVLGTDTQYF.

There are a few counts of this clone. The V call is TRBV27, the J call TRBJ2-3; 9 bases are a match to TRBD2. There are 18 residues in the CDR3. The germline V gene encodes CDR1 MNHEY and CDR2 SMNVEV (reference sequence). Trimming at V came to 4 bases and at J to 7 bases, leaving 18 bases not matched to a gene. Here the CDR3 reads CASSSSFSGSPWLYTQYF. The CDR3 DNA reads as TGTGCCAGCAGTTCTTCCTTTAGCGGGAGCCCTTGGTTGTATACGCAGTATTTT.

The CDR3 sequence: CASSLAGTGSYEQYF. The CDR3 DNA reads TGTGCCAGCAGCTTAGCCGGGACAGGATCCTACGAGCAGTACTTC. The chain is built from TRBV5-5 and TRBJ2-7; 8 bases agree with TRBD1. J was trimmed by 1 base and V by 2 bases; bases with no gene match: 5. CDR1 SGHKS and CDR2 YYEKEE come from the germline V gene (reference sequence). The length of the CDR3 is 15 residues. Supplemented by reference TRBV5-5 and TRBJ2-7, the full variable domain reads DAGVTQSPTHLIKTRGQQVTLRCSPISGHKSVSWYQQVLGQGPQFIFQYYEKEERGRGNFPDRFSARQFPNYSSELNVNALLLGDSALYLCASSLAGTGSYEQYFGPGTRLTVT.

The chain links TRBV3-1 (or the pseudogene TRBV3-2) to TRBJ1-3; a possible D gene is TRBD1 (6 bases). This CDR3 spans 12 amino acids. V shed 7 bases and J shed 2 bases, with 6 bases lying between them. Germline V CDR1 and CDR2: LGHDT, YNNKEL (reference sequence). The CDR3 bases are TGTGCCAGCAAGGGGGCTGGAAACACCATATATTTT. Translated: CASKGAGNTIYF.

The sample holds one count of this clone. V gene TRBV27 combines with J gene TRBJ1-2; the D gene is possibly TRBD1 (5 bases). Trimming removed 2 bases from V and 0 bases from J, with 13 bases in between. Germline CDR1 MNHEY, CDR2 SMNVEV (reference sequence). The CDR3 consists of 16 residues. The CDR3 DNA is TGTGCCAGCAGTTTAAGCGGGGCCTACGCTAACTATGGCTACACCTTC. Its translation is CASSLSGAYANYGYTF.

This chain uses TRBV6-6 with TRBJ2-1; 12 positions match TRBD2. The germline V gene encodes CDR1 MNHNY and CDR2 SVGAGI (reference sequence). There are 22 residues in the CDR3. The V segment lost 5 bases and the J segment 0 bases; nucleotides outside the gene matches: 20. CDR3 protein: CASSPLTSGRTRYSNSYNEQFF. The CDR3 nucleotides read TGTGCCAGCAGTCCCCTTACTAGCGGGAGGACACGTTACTCCAACTCCTACAATGAGCAGTTCTTC.

The chain has TRBV2 and TRBJ2-7, with a weak D call TRBD2 (5 bases). Germline CDR1 reads SNHLY; CDR2 reads FYNNEI. V was trimmed by 5 bases and J by 6 bases, leaving 14 bases between them. CDR3 size: 13 residues. The CDR3 DNA is TGTGCCAGCAGTCCAACCGGGGTCTTCGAGCAGTACTTC. It encodes CASSPTGVFEQYF.

The V and J genes are TRBV27 and TRBJ2-7; tentative D call: TRBD2 (5 bases). The V end lost 0 bases, the J end lost 7 bases, and 13 bases lay between the germline ends. The CDR3 is 14 residues long. The V gene's germline CDR1 is MNHEY and CDR2 SMNVEV (reference sequence). The CDR3 loop is CASSLSGSPGEQYF. CDR3 bases: TGTGCCAGCAGTTTATCGGGCTCTCCGGGAGAGCAGTACTTC.